The 9 T cell receptor beta chains in this list originate from one sample, sequenced in a study of blood T cell repertoires in COVID-19 (dated by TCRdb to 2020 to 2021). To prepare the library, the immunoSEQ multiplex PCR assay was applied. TCRdb took over this immuneACCESS table, retaining in-frame rearrangements with V and J assigned. Such tables are incomplete; in checked studies, under half of the missing clones stem from an unresolved V gene, and the remainder is unexplained. This sample holds about 120,000 clones; roughly 85% were observed only once. Clones ranked in the top ten supply roughly 1.4% of the sample. Sequencing was done on a sample of peripheral blood. The origin of the receptors is a man aged 40-55 years with acute or convalescent COVID-19.

The rearrangement joins TRBV28 to TRBJ1-2; D is uncertain. From germline, CDR1 is MDHEN and CDR2 SYDVKM. The V gene lost 3 bases and the J gene lost 8 bases, with 10 bases spanning the gap. CDR3 size: 12 residues. The CDR3 reads CASSLAQRGYTF. In nucleotides, the CDR3 is TGTGCCAGCAGTTTGGCCCAGCGGGGCTACACCTTC.

About this clone: Additional DNA sequences in this sample encode the identical CDR3. V and J are TRBV5-1 and TRBJ2-7; TRBD2 matches 12 bases. Germline V gene sequence: CDR1 SGHRS, CDR2 YFSETQ. The CDR3 spans 15 residues. Germline trimming cut 4 bases from V and 1 base from J; bases unmatched to any gene: 3. The CDR3 is CASSLTSGGSYEQYF. For the CDR3, the DNA is TGCGCCAGCAGCCTGACTAGCGGGGGTTCCTACGAGCAGTACTTC.

This sequence joins TRBV27 and TRBJ2-5; 7 nucleotides match TRBD2. Germline V gives CDR1 MNHEY, CDR2 SMNVEV (reference sequence). This CDR3 is 13 amino acids long. The trim removed 6 bases at V and 4 bases at J, leaving 5 bases unmatched. The chain's CDR3 is CASSLGGVETQYF. The DNA of the CDR3 is TGTGCCAGCAGCCTGGGGGGGGTAGAGACCCAGTACTTC.

The chain uses TRBV28 and TRBJ1-5; D is possibly TRBD1 (5 bases). The ends were cut back, 5 bases at V and 6 bases at J, with 14 bases in the middle. CDR1 is MDHEN, CDR2 SYDVKM, per germline. The CDR3 runs to 14 residues. CDR3 region: CASSAGGNAQPQHF. CDR3 in DNA: TGTGCCAGCAGTGCCGGGGGGAACGCTCAGCCCCAGCATTTT.

The chain uses TRBV6-5 and TRBJ1-2; 9 bases are a match to TRBD1. The CDR3 contains 14 residues. V was clipped by 5 bases and J by 8 bases; unmatched bases: 9. Per germline, CDR1 MNHEY and CDR2 SVGAGI. DNA for the CDR3: TGTGCCAGCAGTCCCTCCGGGACAGGGTTCGGCTACACCTTC. Its translation is CASSPSGTGFGYTF.

The V gene is TRBV6-1, the J gene TRBJ2-7; D is possibly TRBD1 (6 bases). CDR1 and CDR2 from the germline V gene are MNHNS and SASEGT. Trimming took 4 bases from V and 7 from J, leaving 26 bases between them. The CDR3 has 17 amino acids. As DNA, the CDR3 is TGTGCCAGCAGTGCTCTCTTGGGGAGAGACAGGCTGGGGGAGCAGTACTTC. Translated, it gives CASSALLGRDRLGEQYF.

This clone was seen just once. The chain links TRBV10-3 to TRBJ1-6; no definite D call. This CDR3 is 16 amino acids long. Trimming left V 10 bases short and J 1 base short, with 17 bases between. Per the germline V gene, CDR1 is ENHRY and CDR2 is SYGVKD. The CDR3 region has the DNA TGTGCCACCCGGGATCCCGAAGGGTCCTATAATTCACCCCTCCACTTT. Encoded protein: CATRDPEGSYNSPLHF.

This clone has more than one count but fewer than ten. The V call is TRBV6-5, the J call TRBJ2-1; 10 nucleotides match TRBD1. Looked up from germline, CDR1 is MNHEY and CDR2 is SVGAGI. J lost 12 bases, V lost 6 bases, and 11 bases had no gene match. There are 14 residues in the CDR3. The CDR3 sequence: CASRLGQGGSGQFF. In nucleotides, the CDR3 is TGTGCCAGCAGGCTCGGACAGGGGGGCTCAGGGCAGTTCTTC.

The genes are TRBV28 and TRBJ1-1, with 9 bases identical to TRBD1. Germline CDR1 is MDHEN and CDR2 is SYDVKM. V was pared by 6 bases and J by 4 bases, with 6 bases of the junction left unmatched. The CDR3 covers 14 residues. The CDR3 protein is CASSLGTGFTEAFF. DNA for the CDR3: TGTGCCAGCAGCCTCGGGACAGGGTTCACTGAAGCTTTCTTT.